Following are 19 T cell receptor beta chains from one sample sequenced in a study of regulatory T cells in long-lasting Graves disease. The time point denotes: newly diagnosed GD, antithyroid drugs for less than 3 months. The TCR library was made from RNA that had been extracted from PBMCs in TRIzol. Sequencing libraries for TCR beta were prepared with iRepertoire HTBI primers and Arm-PCR of CDR3 regions. Each CDR3 protein is one row after TCRdb ran MiXCR on the multiplex PCR reads. The sample yields about 400,000 distinct CDR3 sequences, 15% seen once. The same data also went into a second study, on T cells in Graves' hyperthyroidism and ophthalmopathy.

The sample here was peripheral blood mononuclear cells (PBMCs), taken at new diagnosis, from a patient treated with antithyroid drugs. These receptor sequences come from a woman between 35 and 50 years old with Graves disease.

This clonotype was recorded at least ten times. The chain carries TRBV5-5 and TRBJ1-1; D is ambiguous. The CDR3 is made up of 14 amino acids. Germline values: CDR1 SGHKS, CDR2 YYEKEE (reference sequence). Trimming shortened V by 4 bases and J by 4 bases, and 14 bases separated the two germline ends. The CDR3 nucleotides are TGTGCCAGCAGCCCGATCCACGGCGGCACTGAAGCTTTCTTT. Translating it yields CASSPIHGGTEAFF.

This clonotype came up a few times. The V call is TRBV7-2, the J call TRBJ2-7; possibly TRBD2 for D (6 bases). CDR3 length: 15 amino acids. V was pared by 1 base and J by 6 bases, with 16 bases between. CDR1 and CDR2 (germline): SGHTA, FQGNSA. The CDR3 sequence is CASSLVFSGRSEQYF. In nucleotides, the CDR3 is TGTGCCAGCAGCTTAGTTTTTAGCGGTCGTTCCGAGCAGTACTTC.

In its sample, this clonotype was seen many times. J is TRBJ2-1 and V is TRBV7-2; unclear D gene. CDR3 size: 11 residues. CDR1 is SGHTA, CDR2 FQGNSA, per germline. Deletions cut 4 bases from V and 8 bases from J, with 6 bases between. The CDR3 DNA follows: TGTGCCAGCAGCTACAAGTATGAGCAGTTCTTC. Its translation is CASSYKYEQFF.

Comment on this clonotype: One junction end disagrees with the germline gene, perhaps due to a read error. V usage is TRBV7-9 and J usage is TRBJ2-2; 8 positions match TRBD1. This CDR3 region has 15 residues. CDR1 and CDR2 (germline): SEHNR, FQNEAQ (reference sequence). CDR3 residues: CASSSGQGNTRELFF. The CDR3 region has the DNA TGTGCCAGCAGCTCCGGACAGGGAAACACCCGGGAGCTGTTTTTT.

V is TRBV12-5 and J is TRBJ2-1, with D unclear. V lost 0 bases, J lost 7 bases, and 4 bases lay in between. The CDR3 length is 12 residues. Germline values: CDR1 LGHNT, CDR2 FRNRAP. CDR3 sequence reads: CASGLVGNEQFF. The DNA for the CDR3 is TGTGCTAGTGGTTTGGTGGGGAATGAGCAGTTCTTC.

The table lists this clonotype with many counts. The rearrangement links TRBV12-3 or TRBV12-4 to TRBJ2-2; no clear D. V lost 2 bases and J lost 8, with 3 bases in between. The CDR3 sequence is 11 residues long. The CDR3 here is CASSLIGELFF. The CDR3 coding sequence is TGTGCCAGCAGTTTAATAGGGGAGCTGTTTTTT.

The sample holds many counts of this clonotype. The CDR3 nucleotides are TGTGCCATCAGTGAGACGGGAGCAGGAGATACGCAGTATTTT. The encoded protein is CAISETGAGDTQYF. V is TRBV10-3 and J is TRBJ2-3, with D tentatively TRBD2 (6 bases). Trimming pared 2 bases from V and 5 bases from J, leaving 11 bases between. The length of the CDR3 is 14 residues. The germline V gene encodes CDR1 ENHRY and CDR2 SYGVKD.

On this clonotype: This may come from a read error, since a much larger clone is one base off. Without the conserved terminal phenylalanine or tryptophan, this CDR3 likely stems from a read error. The chain is built from TRBV20-1 and TRBJ2-1; 9 bases fit TRBD1. This CDR3 has 16 residues. V lost 5 bases and J lost 9; bases outside the gene matches: 17. Germline V lookup: CDR1 DFQATT, CDR2 SNEGSKA (reference sequence). Here the CDR3 DNA reads TGCAGTGCTTGGGACAGGGTCCTTCTTTACAATGGTGAGCAGTTCCTC. Amino acids: CSAWDRVLLYNGEQFL.

This clonotype was counted many times. The rearrangement links TRBV12-3 or TRBV12-4 to TRBJ2-1, with D possibly being TRBD2 (5 bases). V was trimmed by 2 bases and J by 7 bases, leaving 9 bases between them. CDR3 length: 13 amino acids. As DNA, the CDR3 is TGTGCCAGCAGTTTACTAGCCCCTAATGAGCAGTTCTTC. Its protein product is CASSLLAPNEQFF.

This clonotype was seen repeatedly, ten times or more. The V and J genes are TRBV27 and TRBJ2-2; D uncertain. V dropped 5 bases and J dropped 4 bases, with 14 bases sitting between them. The CDR3 extends over 15 amino acids. The germline gives CDR1 MNHEY, CDR2 SMNVEV (reference sequence). The CDR3 DNA is TGTGCCAGCAGTATCTATCCTAGGGCCACCGGGGAGCTGTTTTTT. It is translated as CASSIYPRATGELFF.

This clonotype has only a few counts. The J gene is TRBJ2-3, the V gene TRBV4-2; D possibly corresponds to TRBD1 (7 bases). Germline loops: CDR1 LGHNA, CDR2 YNFKEQ. V lost 7 bases, J lost 6 bases, and 20 bases lay in between. The CDR3 has 15 residues. CDR3 bases: TGTGCCAGCAACCCGAAGGAGGGGGCGCTGGATACGCAGTATTTT. Amino acids: CASNPKEGALDTQYF.

The chain links TRBV10-3 to TRBJ2-1, with D possibly being TRBD1 or TRBD2 (5 bases each). The CDR3 is made up of 14 amino acids. Trimming removed 1 base from V and 6 bases from J, with 10 bases in between. Per the germline V gene, CDR1 is ENHRY and CDR2 is SYGVKD. The DNA for the CDR3 is TGTGCCATCAGTGAGTGGGGGACGGCCAATGAGCAGTTCTTC. Translating gives CAISEWGTANEQFF.

Turning to this clonotype: A much more abundant neighbour one base away suggests this may be a read error. The chain links TRBV10-3 to TRBJ2-7; 11 bases match TRBD1. This CDR3 has 13 residues. Germline CDR1 is ENHRY and CDR2 is SYGVKD. Losses at the gene ends were 10 bases for V and 7 bases for J; bases not matched to a gene: 9. The DNA of the CDR3 is TGTGCCACCTGGGACAGGGGGTTTGCTGAGCAGTACTTC. Its translation: CATWDRGFAEQYF.

Comments on this clonotype: A read error is possible here, since a much larger clone lies one base away. The genes are TRBV13 and TRBJ1-1; a weak D match, TRBD1 (6 bases). The CDR3 runs 14 residues. Looked up from germline, CDR1 is PRHDT and CDR2 is FYEKMQ (reference sequence). The CDR3 sequence is CSSSSGHPNTEAFF. In nucleotides, the CDR3 is TGTTCCAGCAGCTCGGGACATCCGAACACTGAAGCTTTCTTT.

This clonotype occurred many times. The chain links TRBV27 to TRBJ1-1; TRBD1 aligns across 9 bases. This CDR3 has 15 amino acids. J gave up 0 bases and V 2 bases, and 1 base lay outside the gene matches. Germline V gene lookup returns CDR1 MNHEY and CDR2 SMNVEV (reference sequence). CDR3 DNA: TGTGCCAGCAGTTTAACAGGGGGCATGAACACTGAAGCTTTCTTT. This gives the protein CASSLTGGMNTEAFF.

In its sample, this clonotype was seen once. One junction end does not reproduce the germline sequence, and a read error may be involved. CDR3 DNA: TGTGCCACCAGTGAGCCATACTATGGCTACACCTTC. Its protein product is CATSEPYYGYTF. The V and J genes are TRBV10-3 and TRBJ1-2; no definite D call. This CDR3 is built from 12 residues. Germline lookup yields CDR1 ENHRY and CDR2 SYGVKD.

This clonotype was counted many times. The chain employs TRBV19 and TRBJ1-1; D uncertain. This CDR3 region has 14 residues. Trimming removed 3 bases from V and 6 bases from J, with 14 bases in between. CDR1 is LNHDA, CDR2 SQIVND, per germline (reference sequence). The CDR3 protein is CASSIMGKESEAFF. The CDR3 DNA follows: TGTGCCAGTAGTATTATGGGGAAGGAATCTGAAGCTTTCTTT. Based on the CDR3 plus reference TRBV19 and TRBJ1-1, the full variable domain is DGGITQSPKYLFRKEGQNVTLSCEQNLNHDAMYWYRQDPGQGLRLIYYSQIVNDFQKGDIAEGYSVSREKKESFPLTVTSAQKNPTAFYLCASSIMGKESEAFFGQGTRLTVV.

There are many counts of this clonotype. The chain uses TRBV11-3 and TRBJ2-1; D gene ambiguous. V lost 5 bases and J lost 7, with 6 bases in between. The CDR3 sequence is 11 residues long. The germline CDR1 and CDR2 sequences are SGHNT and YENEEA. The CDR3 bases are TGTGCCAGCAGCACTTTAAATGAGCAGTTCTTC. Protein sequence: CASSTLNEQFF. Complete variable domain (other parts from reference TRBV11-3 and TRBJ2-1): EAGVVQSPRYKIIEKKQPVAFWCNPISGHNTLYWYLQNLGQGPELLIRYENEEAVDDSQLPKDRFSAERLKGVDSTLKIQPAELGDSAVYLCASSTLNEQFFGPGTRLTVL.

This clonotype was recorded at least ten times. The rearrangement uses TRBV28 and TRBJ2-3; 8 nucleotides agree with TRBD1. The V gene end was trimmed by 2 bases and the J gene end by 5 bases; junction bases not matched to a gene: 3. The V gene's germline CDR1 is MDHEN and CDR2 SYDVKM. This CDR3 region has 14 residues. The CDR3 sequence is CASSLETGEDTQYF. In DNA form, the CDR3 reads TGTGCCAGCAGTTTAGAGACAGGGGAAGATACGCAGTATTTT.